This T cell receptor beta chain was profiled in a study of breast tumors, draining lymph nodes, adjacent tissues. Findings of the study overall: Tumor TCR diversity was below lymph nodes but above nontumor tissue.

The lymph nodes were axillary draining lymph nodes from breast cancer patients. The count of this clonotype is one. Its antigen is still unknown. This may stem from a read error, because a much larger clone lies one nucleotide away. Germline lookup yields CDR1 SQVTM and CDR2 ANQGSEA. This CDR3 is 11 amino acids long. TCRdb analysed the multiplex PCR reads with MiXCR anew, one entry per CDR3 protein. The table lists under 150,000 distinct CDR3 sequences, approximately 20% of them singletons. The source material was axillary lymph node tissue. The chain links TRBV29-1 to TRBJ2-5; possible D gene TRBD2, 6 bases. The sequence came from a female donor with breast cancer. Some clones in this sample may be carry-over from other donors' samples. The CDR3 DNA reads TGCGGCGTCCGACTAGTGGAGACCCAGTACTTC. The encoded protein is CGVRLVETQYF.